This record covers a single T cell receptor beta chain. What it recognizes is unknown. Genomic DNA was employed as the template in profiling TCR beta VDJ and CDR3. One entry per CDR3 protein, called by TCRdb with MiXCR from the reads. There are about 210,000 distinct CDR3 sequences in the sample; roughly 55% occur only once, and 25% to 30% lies in the top ten. This specimen comes from a study of CD8+CD57+ T cells in acquired aplastic anemia. About the study: Isolated CD4+ and CD8+ cells, once sorted, yielded DNA averaging about 3.1 ug. Read counts for CD4+ cells (from healthy donors) averaged about 10 million.

Regarding the study as a whole: Shared by patients and controls, twenty-nine CD8+ CDR3s were abundant in patients.

Sample: sorted CD4+, CD8+, or CD8+CD57+ T cells (not recorded which) from PBMCs. The TCR was taken from a human donor in good health.

CDR3: CASPGQGPSGNTIYF. CDR3 coding DNA: TGTGCCAGCCCCGGACAGGGGCCTTCTGGAAACACCATATATTTT. The chain has TRBV2 and TRBJ1-3; 9 nucleotides line up with TRBD1. Trimming took 8 bases from V and 1 from J; bases not matched to a gene: 6. From germline, CDR1 is SNHLY and CDR2 FYNNEI. This CDR3 region has 15 residues.